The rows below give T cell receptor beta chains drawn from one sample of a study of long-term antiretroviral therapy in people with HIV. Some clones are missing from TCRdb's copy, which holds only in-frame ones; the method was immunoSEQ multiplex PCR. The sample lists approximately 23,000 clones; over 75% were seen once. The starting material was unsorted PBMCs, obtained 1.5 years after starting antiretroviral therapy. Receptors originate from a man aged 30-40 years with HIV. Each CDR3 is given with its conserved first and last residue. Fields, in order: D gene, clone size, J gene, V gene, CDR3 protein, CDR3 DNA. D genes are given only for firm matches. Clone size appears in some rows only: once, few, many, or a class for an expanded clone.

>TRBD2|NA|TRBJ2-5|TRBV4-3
CASSQGVAGALQETQYF
TGCGCCAGCAGCCAAGGGGTAGCGGGAGCCCTCCAAGAGACCCAGTACTTC
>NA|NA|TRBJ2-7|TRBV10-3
CAISAGDTYYEQYF
TGTGCCATCAGTGCCGGGGACACCTACTACGAGCAGTACTTC
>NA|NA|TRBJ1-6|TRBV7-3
CASSLRSASNNSPLHF
TGTGCCAGCAGCTTAAGGTCTGCCTCCAATAATTCACCCCTCCACTTT
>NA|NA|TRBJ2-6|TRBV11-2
CASSLERSGANVLTF
TGTGCCAGCAGCTTAGAGAGGAGTGGGGCCAACGTCCTGACTTTC
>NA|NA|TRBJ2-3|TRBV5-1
CASSGVMGTDTQYF
TGCGCCAGCAGCGGGGTGATGGGAACAGATACGCAGTATTTT
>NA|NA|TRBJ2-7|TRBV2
CASNQGPEQYF
TGTGCCAGCAACCAGGGTCCCGAGCAGTACTTC
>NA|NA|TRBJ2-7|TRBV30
CAWSAGVWSEQYF
TGTGCCTGGAGTGCGGGAGTTTGGTCCGAGCAGTACTTC
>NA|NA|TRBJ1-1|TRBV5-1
CASSFLGDTEAFF
TGCGCCAGCAGCTTTTTAGGGGACACTGAAGCTTTCTTT
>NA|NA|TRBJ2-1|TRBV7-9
CASSLALAHNEQFF
TGTGCCAGCAGCTTAGCACTAGCACACAATGAGCAGTTCTTC
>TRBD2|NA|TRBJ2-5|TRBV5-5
CASSFNRGGETQYF
TGTGCCAGCAGCTTTAATAGGGGAGGGGAGACCCAGTACTTC
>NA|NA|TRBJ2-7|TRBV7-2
CASSFAYEQYF
TGTGCCAGCAGCTTTGCCTACGAGCAGTACTTC
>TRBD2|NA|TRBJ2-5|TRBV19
CATGLAGVQETQYF
TGTGCCACCGGACTAGCGGGAGTTCAAGAGACCCAGTACTTC
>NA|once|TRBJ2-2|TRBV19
CASSMVGNTGELFF
TGTGCCAGTAGTATGGTGGGGAACACCGGGGAGCTGTTTTTT
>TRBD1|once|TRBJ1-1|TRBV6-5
CASSWGQGQILEAFF
TGTGCCAGCAGTTGGGGACAGGGGCAAATACTTGAAGCTTTCTTT
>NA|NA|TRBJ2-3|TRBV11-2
CASSLLGARGDTQYF
TGTGCCAGCAGCTTGCTGGGGGCGAGGGGAGATACGCAGTATTTT
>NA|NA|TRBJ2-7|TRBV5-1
CASSAGTIEQYF
TGCGCCAGCAGCGCTGGGACGATCGAGCAGTACTTC
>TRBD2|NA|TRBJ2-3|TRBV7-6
CASSSRGVDTQYF
TGTGCCAGCAGCTCCCGGGGGGTAGATACGCAGTATTTT
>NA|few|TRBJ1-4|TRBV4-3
CASSQGEILLGSNEKLFF
TGCGCCAGCAGCCAGGGGGAAATCTTGTTGGGGTCTAATGAAAAACTGTTTTTT
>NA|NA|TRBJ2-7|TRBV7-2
CASSLVGGPSYEQYF
TGTGCCAGCAGCTTAGTCGGGGGGCCCTCCTACGAGCAGTACTTC
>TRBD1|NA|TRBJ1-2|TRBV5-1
CASSERQGTYGYTF
TGCGCCAGCAGCGAGAGACAGGGAACCTATGGCTACACCTTC
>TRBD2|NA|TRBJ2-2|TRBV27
CASSLLAGVIGELFF
TGTGCCAGCAGTTTACTAGCGGGAGTTATCGGGGAGCTGTTTTTT
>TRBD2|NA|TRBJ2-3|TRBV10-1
CARQREYTQYF
TGCGCCAGACAGCGGGAATATACGCAGTATTTT
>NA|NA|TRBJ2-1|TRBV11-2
CASSGERLIGNEQFF
TGTGCCAGCAGCGGAGAGAGGCTTATTGGCAATGAGCAGTTCTTC
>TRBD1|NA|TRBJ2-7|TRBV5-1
CASSWDRAEQYF
TGCGCCAGCAGCTGGGACAGGGCCGAGCAGTACTTC
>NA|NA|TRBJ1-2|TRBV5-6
CASSLGDPYSYTF
TGTGCCAGCAGCTTGGGAGACCCTTATAGCTACACCTTC
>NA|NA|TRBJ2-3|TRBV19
CASSIYPPRPRDTQYF
TGTGCCAGTAGTATCTACCCACCACGACCCAGAGATACGCAGTATTTT
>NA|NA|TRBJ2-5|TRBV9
CASSVGPQGAQETQYF
TGTGCCAGCAGCGTGGGGCCACAGGGCGCTCAAGAGACCCAGTACTTC
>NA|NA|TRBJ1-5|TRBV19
CASSRGGPQHF
TGTGCCAGTAGTAGGGGGGGACCCCAGCATTTT
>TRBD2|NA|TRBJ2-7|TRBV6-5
CASSYSAGGHEQYF
TGTGCCAGCAGTTACTCGGCGGGAGGTCACGAGCAGTACTTC
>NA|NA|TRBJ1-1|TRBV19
CASSIGVPGYSEAFF
TGTGCCAGTAGTATCGGGGTCCCAGGGTATTCCGAAGCTTTCTTT
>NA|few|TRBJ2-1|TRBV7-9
CASSLAYYEQFF
TGTGCCAGCAGCCTAGCCTACTATGAGCAGTTCTTC
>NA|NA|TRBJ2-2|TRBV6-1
CASSGPRGNTGELFF
TGTGCCAGCAGTGGGCCCAGGGGCAACACCGGGGAGCTGTTTTTT
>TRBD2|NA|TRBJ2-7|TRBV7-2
CASSSGGSLTYEQYF
TGTGCCAGCAGCAGCGGGGGCTCCCTAACCTACGAGCAGTACTTC
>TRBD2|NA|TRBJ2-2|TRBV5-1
CASSPERGGANTGELFF
TGCGCCAGCAGCCCTGAACGGGGAGGGGCTAACACCGGGGAGCTGTTTTTT
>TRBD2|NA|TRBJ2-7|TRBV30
CAWTSGRGYEQYF
TGTGCCTGGACTAGCGGGAGAGGCTACGAGCAGTACTTC
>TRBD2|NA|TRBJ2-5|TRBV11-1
CASSGGLAGAETQYF
TGTGCCAGCAGCGGGGGACTAGCGGGAGCGGAGACCCAGTACTTC
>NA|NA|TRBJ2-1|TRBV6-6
CASSYGIGAYNEQFF
TGTGCCAGCAGTTACGGAATAGGAGCCTACAATGAGCAGTTCTTC